This record looks at one T cell receptor beta chain sequence and its context. The CDR3 has 14 residues. CDR1 is SGHDT, CDR2 YYEEEE, per germline. V lost 5 bases, J lost 14 bases, and 23 bases lay in between. The data originate from a study of cytomegalovirus exposure and HLA in healthy donors. PCR was performed using 60 Vbeta and 13 Jbeta primers. Generated by immunoSEQ multiplex PCR, the TCRdb table keeps only in-frame clones and is missing some. The repertoire holds 180,000 or so clones, with 81% as singletons. V is TRBV5-6 and J is TRBJ1-5, with TRBD1 as a possible D gene (5 bases). This sequence was found in a woman between 18 and 29 years old in good health and CMV-seropositive. Sequences were obtained from PBMCs. This CDR3 reads CASSLGASRALKHF. The CDR3 region has the DNA TGTGCCAGCAGTCTTGGGGCGTCCCGGGCCCTTAAGCATTTT. The variable domain in full, with the rest retrieved from reference TRBV5-6 and TRBJ1-5, is DAGVTQSPTHLIKTRGQQVTLRCSPKSGHDTVSWYQQALGQGPQFIFQYYEEEERQRGNFPDRFSGHQFPNYSSELNVNALLLGDSALYLCASSLGASRALKHFGDGTRLSIL.